These 8 T cell receptor beta chains came from one sample sequenced in a study of regulatory T cells in long-lasting Graves disease. Time point: newly diagnosed GD, antithyroid drugs for less than 3 months. PBMC RNA served as the TCR library source. CDR3-region Arm-PCR and iRepertoire HTBI primers produced the TCR beta libraries. Each CDR3 protein is one row after TCRdb ran MiXCR on the multiplex PCR reads. The sample consists of 550,000 to 700,000 distinct CDR3 sequences, about 16% of them appearing once. Another study also made use of these data, one on T cells in Graves' hyperthyroidism and ophthalmopathy.

The source material was peripheral blood mononuclear cells (PBMCs), sampled at new diagnosis, from a patient treated with antithyroid drugs. The receptors shown here come from a man in his late teens or twenties with Graves disease.

This clonotype was seen many times. This sequence joins TRBV6-1 and TRBJ2-1; 7 bases match TRBD2. CDR1 is MNHNS and CDR2 is SASEGT in the germline V gene. V lost 4 bases and J lost 0; bases outside the gene matches: 18. The CDR3 runs to 20 residues. CDR3 protein: CASSVASRLTSLYSYNEQFF. The DNA of the CDR3 is TGTGCCAGCAGTGTAGCGTCGAGGTTGACTAGCCTATACTCCTACAATGAGCAGTTCTTC.

This clonotype was seen many times. This sequence joins TRBV3-1 and TRBJ2-5, with D possibly matching TRBD1 (5 bases). The CDR3 has 16 residues. Trimming took 4 bases from V and 2 from J, leaving 17 bases between them. Germline CDR1 reads LGHDT; CDR2 reads YNNKEL (reference sequence). CDR3: CASSRGDPYRQETQYF. In nucleotides, the CDR3 is TGTGCCAGCAGCCGAGGAGATCCGTACAGGCAAGAGACCCAGTACTTC.

This clonotype has at least ten counts. This sequence joins TRBV2 and TRBJ1-2; D is ambiguous. Per the germline V gene, CDR1 is SNHLY and CDR2 is FYNNEI. V lost 6 bases to trimming and J lost 4 bases, with 24 bases between them. This CDR3 has 17 amino acids. The CDR3 here is CASSPRLASVGSYGYTF. Here the CDR3 DNA reads TGTGCCAGCAGCCCCCGGCTTGCTTCGGTCGGGAGCTATGGCTACACCTTC.

The table lists this clonotype with many counts. This chain's CDR3 is CSASMRRDYNEQFF. As DNA, the CDR3 is TGCAGTGCTAGTATGCGACGGGACTACAATGAGCAGTTCTTC. The chain uses TRBV20-1 and TRBJ2-1, with D maybe TRBD2 (5 bases). V shed 3 bases and J shed 3 bases, with 12 bases lying between them. Germline values: CDR1 DFQATT, CDR2 SNEGSKA (reference sequence). CDR3 length equals 14 residues.

This chain uses TRBV4-1 with TRBJ1-3; D remains ambiguous. Trimming removed 1 base at V and 0 bases at J, with 10 bases between. The length of the CDR3 is 16 residues. The germline V gene has CDR1 MGHRA and CDR2 YSYEKL. The CDR3, as DNA: TGCGCCAGCAGCCAAGGGCCCGGCCGCTCTGGAAACACCATATATTTT. Its translation is CASSQGPGRSGNTIYF.

The V gene is TRBV7-3, the J gene TRBJ1-2; a possible D gene is TRBD1 (5 bases). Per the germline V gene, CDR1 is SGHTA and CDR2 is FQGTGA. CDR3 length: 15 residues. V gave up 1 base and J gave up 2 bases, with 11 bases separating them. The CDR3 DNA is TGTGCCAGCAGCTTAAGGGGGGAAGCCAACTATGGCTACACCTTC. The encoded protein is CASSLRGEANYGYTF.

This clonotype was observed a handful of times. The chain employs TRBV7-2 and TRBJ2-2, with 12 bases identical to TRBD2. The CDR3 has 17 amino acids. Germline CDR1 and CDR2: SGHTA and FQGNSA. V trimming: 4 bases; J trimming: 0 bases; junction bases outside the gene matches: 3. The CDR3 nucleotides are TGTGCCAGCAGCTACCCTAGCGGGAGGGCGAACACCGGGGAGCTGTTTTTT. This encodes CASSYPSGRANTGELFF.

This clonotype has at least ten counts. This rearrangement joins TRBV11-1 to TRBJ2-3; 16 positions match TRBD2. J was trimmed by 3 bases and V by 7 bases; bases with no gene match: 13. This CDR3 has 19 residues. CDR1 and CDR2 from the germline V gene are SGHAT and FQDESV (reference sequence). The CDR3 is CASTPGLAGGPRMTDTQYF. CDR3 nucleotide sequence: TGTGCCAGCACCCCGGGACTAGCGGGAGGGCCGAGGATGACAGATACGCAGTATTTT. Looking up the rest from reference TRBV11-1 and TRBJ2-3 gives the full variable domain: EAEVAQSPRYKITEKSQAVAFWCDPISGHATLYWYRQILGQGPELLVQFQDESVVDDSQLPKDRFSAERLKGVDSTLKIQPAELGDSAMYLCASTPGLAGGPRMTDTQYFGPGTRLTVL.